The rows below give T cell receptor beta chains drawn from one sample of a study of immune reconstitution after stem cell transplant in scleroderma. From the RT-PCR reads, TCRdb called clonotypes with MiXCR, one entry per CDR3 protein. The sample shows 2,500 to 3,500 distinct CDR3 sequences, just under 9% of them seen only once. Sampling was conducted before or after autologous hematopoietic stem cell transplantation (not recorded which). These receptors originate from a female donor with systemic sclerosis. Each CDR3 is given with its conserved first and last residue. Each record gives: V gene, J gene, CDR3 protein.

v_gene: TRBV5-1
j_gene: TRBJ2-7
CDR3aa: CASSLRTVGEQYF

v_gene: TRBV20-1
j_gene: TRBJ2-1
CDR3aa: CSASGGGTYNEQFF

v_gene: TRBV14
j_gene: TRBJ2-5
CDR3aa: CASSPDMTAQETQYF